The 7 T cell receptor beta chains below come from one sample, sequenced in a study of T-cell reconstitution after alpha-beta-depleted transplantation in children. A TCRbeta library incorporating unique molecular identifiers was prepared. TCRdb analysed the PCR reads with MiXCR anew, one entry per CDR3 protein. The sample lists hundreds of thousands of distinct CDR3 sequences, around 15% seen once, with roughly 40% in the top ten. The sample was PBMCs, mostly from graft donor cells, taken 360 days after TCRalphabeta/CD19-depleted stem cell transplant. The receptors here all came from a male patient aged 2-15 years who had a stem cell transplant for acute lymphoblastic leukemia, so the T cells may come from the graft donor.

Only one count was recorded for this clonotype. A read error may be the cause here, since a much bigger clone is one base away. The chain employs TRBV5-1 and TRBJ2-7; possible D gene TRBD1, 6 bases. Trimming cost V 0 bases and J 2 bases, with 12 bases left between them. Per the germline V gene, CDR1 is SGHRS and CDR2 is YFSETQ. The CDR3 extends over 15 amino acids. This chain's CDR3 is CASSLALGTTYEQYF. In DNA, the CDR3 is TGCGCCAGCAGCTTGGCCTTGGGGACAACCTACGAGCAGTACTTC.

To note about this clonotype: At one end the junction does not follow the germline gene, possibly because of a read error. V and J are TRBV12-3 or TRBV12-4 and TRBJ2-1, with 7 bases identical to TRBD1. The CDR3 consists of 18 residues. The CDR3, as DNA: TGTGCCATCAGTTCCCCGCCAGGGGGTCCCTCGATGGGCAATGAGCAGTTCTTC. It yields the protein CAISSPPGGPSMGNEQFF.

The genes are TRBV2 and TRBJ1-1; 7 bases map to TRBD1. Germline assignment: CDR1 SNHLY and CDR2 FYNNEI. V shed 6 bases, J shed 6 bases, and the junction held 10 bases outside the gene matches. This CDR3 comprises 14 residues. This chain's CDR3 is CASSVQTGTPEAFF. CDR3 sequence (DNA): TGTGCCAGCAGCGTTCAGACAGGGACCCCTGAAGCTTTCTTT.

The chain combines TRBV7-3 with TRBJ2-1; 8 bases agree with TRBD2. The trim removed 5 bases at V and 7 bases at J, leaving 10 bases unmatched. The CDR3 sequence is 15 residues long. Germline CDR1 reads SGHTA; CDR2 reads FQGTGA. The CDR3 DNA sequence: TGTGCCAGCAGCGGAAACTGGACTAGCACGAATGAGCAGTTCTTC. Encoded protein: CASSGNWTSTNEQFF. The full variable domain, rest sourced from reference TRBV7-3 and TRBJ2-1, is GAGVSQTPSNKVTEKGKYVELRCDPISGHTALYWYRQSLGQGPEFLIYFQGTGAADDSGLPNDRFFAVRPEGSVSTLKIQRTERGDSAVYLCASSGNWTSTNEQFFGPGTRLTVL.

There are many counts of this clonotype. The chain couples TRBV3-1 to TRBJ2-7; 8 bases map to TRBD2. Germline V CDR1 and CDR2: LGHDT, YNNKEL (reference sequence). This CDR3 has 13 amino acids. V shed 1 base, J shed 6 bases, and the junction held 2 bases outside the gene matches. Here the CDR3 reads CASSQGRGGEQYF. CDR3 nucleotide sequence: TGTGCCAGCAGCCAAGGTCGGGGGGGCGAGCAGTACTTC.

V and J are TRBV4-2 and TRBJ2-5, with a possible D match to TRBD2 (5 bases). CDR1 is LGHNA and CDR2 is YNFKEQ in the germline V gene. The germline V and J ends were trimmed by 3 bases and 3 bases, with 11 bases remaining between them. The CDR3 is made up of 14 amino acids. CDR3 sequence (DNA): TGTGCCAGCAGCCAGGGGAGAAGCGAAGAGACCCAGTACTTC. It yields the protein CASSQGRSEETQYF.

This clonotype was counted a few times. This sequence joins TRBV10-3 and TRBJ2-1, with 13 bases that match TRBD2. This CDR3 is 23 amino acids long. Germline V gene data show CDR1 as ENHRY and CDR2 as SYGVKD. Losses at the gene ends were 8 bases for V and 3 bases for J; bases not matched to a gene: 28. CDR3: CAISGGWTSGRAGNGVGYNEQFF. The CDR3, as DNA: TGTGCCATCTCGGGGGGGTGGACTAGCGGGAGAGCTGGCAATGGGGTCGGCTACAATGAGCAGTTCTTC.